A single T cell receptor (beta chain) is shown here with its context. This CDR3 contains 18 residues. The assay was immunoSEQ multiplex PCR, and TCRdb's table has in-frame clones only and misses some. The sample comprises about 68,000 clones, 91% of which are singletons, and about 0.3% rests with the top ten. The data originate from a study of OX40 agonist ivuxolimab in advanced cancers. The rearrangement uses TRBV7-5 and TRBJ2-7; whether TRBD1, the table's D call, matches the DNA was not checked. TRBV7-5 corresponds to a pseudogene. Material: CD4+ or CD8+ T cells sorted from blood, obtained in a trial of the OX40 agonist ivuxolimab. The TCR was taken from an adult with an advanced solid tumor such as melanoma, head and neck, liver or kidney cancer. DNA of the CDR3: TGTGCCAGAAGCTGCTGCCGGGACAGGGGGTTAGAATCCTACGAGCAGTACTTC. This gives the protein CARSCCRDRGLESYEQYF.